The 29 T cell receptor beta chains reported below all come from one sample, sequenced in a study of T-cell reconstitution after alpha-beta-depleted transplantation in children. Using unique molecular identifiers, the investigators prepared the TCRbeta library. TCRdb itself ran the PCR reads through MiXCR, one entry per CDR3 protein. The data hold fewer than 750,000 distinct CDR3 sequences, with 23% observed a single time. The material was PBMCs, mostly from graft donor cells, obtained 360 days after TCRalphabeta/CD19-depleted stem cell transplant. The receptors were gathered from a boy under three years old who had a stem cell transplant for acute myeloid leukemia, so the T cells may come from the graft donor.

The sample holds many counts of this clonotype. The V call is TRBV27, the J call TRBJ2-1; perhaps TRBD1 as D (5 bases). Trimming stripped 4 bases from V and 3 bases from J, with 13 bases between. The CDR3 totals 15 residues. The germline V gene encodes CDR1 MNHEY and CDR2 SMNVEV (reference sequence). The CDR3 spells CASSSGRVGYNEQFF. CDR3 DNA: TGTGCCAGCAGTTCTGGCAGGGTGGGCTACAATGAGCAGTTCTTC.

The J gene is TRBJ2-1, the V gene TRBV5-6; 10 bases match TRBD2. V was pared by 1 base and J by 5 bases, with 6 bases of the junction left unmatched. The CDR3 is 16 residues long. Germline CDR1 is SGHDT and CDR2 is YYEEEE. DNA of the CDR3: TGTGCCAGCAGCTTGATCGGACTAGCGGCAAACAATGAGCAGTTCTTC. The encoded protein is CASSLIGLAANNEQFF.

This clonotype was detected only a few times. V is TRBV12-3 or TRBV12-4 and J is TRBJ2-5; D tentatively fits TRBD1 or TRBD2 (6 bases each). This CDR3 comprises 15 residues. With 5 bases removed from V and 4 bases from J, the gap between germline ends came to 17 bases. CDR3 nucleotide sequence: TGTGCCAGCAGTCCTCCCGGGAGAGGGGGAGAGACCCAGTACTTC. It is translated as CASSPPGRGGETQYF.

J is TRBJ2-1 and V is TRBV6-1; possibly TRBD2 for D (6 bases). V dropped 5 bases and J dropped 0 bases, with 17 bases sitting between them. The germline V gene has CDR1 MNHNS and CDR2 SASEGT. The CDR3 has 17 residues. This CDR3 is CASSTPLAHSSYNEQFF. CDR3 DNA: TGTGCCAGCAGTACCCCCCTAGCGCACAGCTCCTACAATGAGCAGTTCTTC.

The chain carries TRBV6-5 and TRBJ2-1; tentatively, D is TRBD1 or TRBD2 (6 bases each). V was trimmed by 2 bases and J by 7 bases, leaving 12 bases between them. This CDR3 is built from 14 residues. The germline V gene encodes CDR1 MNHEY and CDR2 SVGAGI. CDR3 residues: CASSYRQGRNEQFF. The DNA of the CDR3 is TGTGCCAGCAGTTACCGGCAGGGGAGGAATGAGCAGTTCTTC.

The chain combines TRBV7-2 with TRBJ1-2; 8 nucleotides align to TRBD1. This CDR3 has 14 amino acids. Germline V lookup: CDR1 SGHTA, CDR2 FQGNSA. Losses at the gene ends were 7 bases for V and 2 bases for J; bases not matched to a gene: 6. The CDR3 sequence: CASNSRDRNYGYTF. The CDR3 coding sequence is TGTGCCAGCAACAGCCGGGACAGGAACTATGGCTACACCTTC.

This clonotype was detected ten times or more. The V call is TRBV9, the J call TRBJ1-5; D is uncertain. Germline CDR1 and CDR2: SGDLS and YYNGEE. V lost 4 bases and J lost 3, with 8 bases in between. The CDR3 is 13 residues long. In DNA form, the CDR3 reads TGTGCCAGCAGCCCCTCCCCCAATCAGCCCCAGCATTTT. Encoded protein: CASSPSPNQPQHF.

V gene TRBV20-1 combines with J gene TRBJ2-7; 7 positions agree with TRBD1. The junction had 13 bases not matched to a gene; V was cut back by 5 bases and J by 3 bases. The CDR3 is 15 amino acids. CDR1 and CDR2 from the germline V gene are DFQATT and SNEGSKA (reference sequence). The CDR3 is CSAAPVGQEDYEQYF. In DNA form, the CDR3 reads TGCAGTGCTGCCCCAGTTGGACAGGAAGACTACGAGCAGTACTTC.

Many counts were recorded for this clonotype. The CDR3: CASSLHGTGTGELFF. The CDR3, as DNA: TGTGCCAGCAGCCTTCACGGGACAGGGACCGGGGAGCTGTTTTTT. The V gene is TRBV12-3 or TRBV12-4, the J gene TRBJ2-2; 9 bases align to TRBD1. J lost 5 bases, V lost 6 bases, and 7 bases had no gene match. This CDR3 has 15 residues.

V usage is TRBV6-5 and J usage is TRBJ2-7; TRBD2 agrees at 7 bases. The CDR3 is 14 amino acids. Unmatched junction bases numbered 5, after V lost 3 bases and J lost 3 bases. Germline CDR1 is MNHEY and CDR2 is SVGAGI. The CDR3 nucleotides read TGTGCCAGCAGTTATGAGCGGGGAGGCTACGAGCAGTACTTC. It specifies CASSYERGGYEQYF.

This clonotype was counted at least ten times. This sequence joins TRBV12-3 or TRBV12-4 and TRBJ2-5; 7 bases agree with TRBD2. V lost 5 bases and J lost 5; bases outside the gene matches: 5. CDR3 size: 13 residues. The CDR3 coding sequence is TGTGCCAGCAGTCCGGGGGGTTGGGAGACCCAGTACTTC. This encodes CASSPGGWETQYF.

The J gene is TRBJ2-5, the V gene TRBV20-1, with D perhaps given as TRBD1 or TRBD2 (6 bases each). The CDR3 has 13 residues. V was cut by 1 base and J by 6 bases, with 12 bases left in between. Germline V gene sequence: CDR1 DFQATT, CDR2 SNEGSKA (reference sequence). This CDR3 is CSARVGGRKTQYF. CDR3 nucleotide sequence: TGCAGTGCTAGAGTTGGGGGGCGGAAGACCCAGTACTTC.

The chain employs TRBV11-2 and TRBJ2-7, with 7 bases that match TRBD2. The CDR3 has 18 residues. The V segment lost 5 bases and the J segment 2 bases; nucleotides outside the gene matches: 18. From germline, CDR1 is SGHAT and CDR2 FQNNGV. CDR3 in DNA: TGTGCCAGCAGCCCTCGTCTGACCAGGCGGGGGAATACCTACGAGCAGTACTTC. Its translation is CASSPRLTRRGNTYEQYF.

This clonotype came up many times. The chain carries TRBV29-1 and TRBJ2-1; D is possibly TRBD2 (7 bases). The V end was cut by 4 bases, the J end by 5 bases, with 21 bases between. The length of the CDR3 is 16 residues. Germline CDR1 and CDR2: SQVTM and ANQGSEA. CDR3 loop: CSVVSGGRGPHNEQFF. The CDR3 bases are TGCAGCGTTGTATCGGGAGGCAGGGGACCTCACAATGAGCAGTTCTTC.

The sample holds one count of this clonotype. A much larger clone differs by one base, so this may be a read error. The V call is TRBV24-1, the J call TRBJ2-7; D ambiguous. Trimming shortened V by 4 bases and J by 6 bases, and 15 bases separated the two germline ends. The germline V gene encodes CDR1 KGHDR and CDR2 SFDVKD. The CDR3 contains 14 residues. The CDR3 DNA reads TGTGCCACCAGTGACAGGAACCCTCCCTGCGAGCAGTACTTC. Encoded protein: CATSDRNPPCEQYF.

This clonotype has just a few counts. This chain links TRBV5-6 with TRBJ2-7, with 7 bases identical to TRBD1. This CDR3 contains 14 residues. CDR1 is SGHDT, CDR2 YYEEEE, per germline. V trimming: 0 bases; J trimming: 2 bases; junction bases outside the gene matches: 2. The CDR3 nucleotides read TGTGCCAGCAGCTTGGTTCAGGGGGCCTACGAGCAGTACGTC. This sequence encodes CASSLVQGAYEQYV.

The rearrangement joins TRBV6-1 to TRBJ2-2; D possibly corresponds to TRBD1 (6 bases). Looked up from germline, CDR1 is MNHNS and CDR2 is SASEGT. Trimming pared 5 bases from V and 7 bases from J, leaving 17 bases between. The CDR3 is 15 residues long. The CDR3, as DNA: TGTGCCAGCAGTCCCGCAGGGGAATTGGGCGGGGAGCTGTTTTTT. Translated, it gives CASSPAGELGGELFF.

This chain joins TRBV29-1 and TRBJ1-1; D gene unclear. This CDR3 spans 14 amino acids. Germline loops: CDR1 SQVTM, CDR2 ANQGSEA. Trimming left V 4 bases short and J 6 bases short, with 18 bases between. As DNA, the CDR3 is TGCAGCGTTGTCCAAACTTTTAGCTCGGCTGAAGCTTTCTTT. This codes for CSVVQTFSSAEAFF.

About this clonotype itself: Compared with germline, one end of the junction differs, possibly owing to a read error. The chain uses TRBV6-4 and TRBJ1-1; D gene uncertain. CDR1 is MRHNA, CDR2 SNTAGT, per germline. The CDR3 is 14 residues long. The CDR3 nucleotides are TGTACCAGCAGTGAGCGGGCCATGAACACTGAAGCTTTCTTT. Protein product: CTSSERAMNTEAFF.

This clonotype was detected many times. The gene calls are TRBV20-1 and TRBJ2-7; tentatively, D is TRBD1 (6 bases). The germline V and J ends were trimmed by 3 bases and 4 bases, with 13 bases remaining between them. Germline assignment: CDR1 DFQATT and CDR2 SNEGSKA (reference sequence). The length of the CDR3 is 13 residues. The CDR3 loop reads CSASTGKAYEQYV. The CDR3, as DNA: TGCAGTGCTAGCACAGGGAAAGCGTACGAGCAGTACGTC.

This clonotype was detected only a few times. This chain connects TRBV20-1 to TRBJ1-3, with a possible D match to TRBD1 (5 bases). V dropped 3 bases and J dropped 4 bases, with 13 bases sitting between them. Per germline, CDR1 DFQATT and CDR2 SNEGSKA (reference sequence). The CDR3 contains 14 residues. This CDR3 is CSARPFRDGNTIYF. The CDR3 region has the DNA TGCAGTGCTAGGCCCTTCAGGGACGGAAACACCATATATTTT.

This clonotype was picked up a small number of times. The V and J genes are TRBV20-1 and TRBJ2-1; D remains ambiguous. This CDR3 is built from 14 residues. Trimming removed 6 bases at V and 4 bases at J, with 16 bases between. Per germline, CDR1 DFQATT and CDR2 SNEGSKA (reference sequence). CDR3 loop: CSAHQRPEYNEQFF. For the CDR3, the DNA is TGCAGTGCCCATCAACGGCCAGAATACAATGAGCAGTTCTTC.

The V and J genes are TRBV27 and TRBJ1-4, with 8 bases matching TRBD1. Germline assignment: CDR1 MNHEY and CDR2 SMNVEV (reference sequence). J gave up 13 bases and V 8 bases, and 9 bases lay outside the gene matches. The CDR3 totals 12 residues. The CDR3 is CASGPQGTGLFF. Here the CDR3 DNA reads TGTGCCAGCGGTCCACAGGGGACAGGACTGTTTTTT.

V is TRBV6-1 and J is TRBJ1-1; D is perhaps TRBD1 (5 bases). Germline V gene data show CDR1 as MNHNS and CDR2 as SASEGT. The V end was cut by 6 bases, the J end by 0 bases, with 17 bases between. The length of the CDR3 is 16 residues. CDR3 nucleotides: TGTGCCAGCAGCCGAAGAAGGGGTCTCATGAACACTGAAGCTTTCTTT. Its translation is CASSRRRGLMNTEAFF.

CDR3 sequence (DNA): TGTGCCAGCGGGATCCGGTCAGTCCCACAAGAGACCCAGTACTTC. Translating it yields CASGIRSVPQETQYF. The chain combines TRBV6-1 with TRBJ2-5; no clear D. The CDR3 sequence is 15 residues long. Deletions cut 8 bases from V and 2 bases from J, with 18 bases between. Germline V CDR1 and CDR2: MNHNS, SASEGT.

V and J are TRBV29-1 and TRBJ2-7; D could derive from TRBD1 or TRBD2 (5 bases each). The ends were cut back, 4 bases at V and 2 bases at J, with 15 bases in the middle. This CDR3 is built from 14 residues. Germline lookup yields CDR1 SQVTM and CDR2 ANQGSEA. CDR3 residues: CSVVGGTYTYEQYV. Written as DNA, the CDR3 is TGCAGCGTTGTCGGTGGGACGTACACCTACGAGCAGTACGTC.

This clonotype was counted ten times or more. The chain uses TRBV5-1 and TRBJ2-2; tentatively, D is TRBD1 (6 bases). Per the germline V gene, CDR1 is SGHRS and CDR2 is YFSETQ. The ends were cut back, 4 bases at V and 4 bases at J, with 14 bases in the middle. The CDR3 totals 15 residues. The CDR3 loop reads CASSPIQGITGELFF. As DNA, the CDR3 is TGCGCCAGCAGCCCTATACAGGGAATCACCGGGGAGCTGTTTTTT.

This clonotype has only a few counts. The V and J genes are TRBV12-3 or TRBV12-4 and TRBJ2-5; TRBD2 aligns across 11 bases. The CDR3 consists of 16 residues. Trimming at V came to 6 bases and at J to 4 bases, leaving 10 bases not matched to a gene. In DNA, the CDR3 is TGTGCCAGCAGCCAATCCGGGACTAGCGGCGGAGAGACCCAGTACTTC. Protein: CASSQSGTSGGETQYF.

This clonotype was seen more than once but under ten times. The chain has TRBV7-9 and TRBJ1-5; no clear D gene. V was cut by 5 bases and J by 3 bases, with 14 bases left in between. Per the germline V gene, CDR1 is SEHNR and CDR2 is FQNEAQ (reference sequence). The CDR3 spans 15 residues. The CDR3 coding sequence is TGTGCCAGCAGCACGGACGGACTGCCCAATCAGCCCCAGCATTTT. Encoded protein: CASSTDGLPNQPQHF.